This record concerns one T cell receptor (beta chain) sequence. Its antigen is as yet unknown. This entry belongs to a study of shared clonotypes between healthy human individuals. Here immunoSEQ multiplex PCR was the method, and the copy in TCRdb shows in-frame clones only, minus some. The table records around 700,000 clones, 92% of them present only once. Germline CDR1 MNHNY, CDR2 SVGAGI (reference sequence). Trimming shortened V by 5 bases and J by 1 base, and 11 bases separated the two germline ends. The CDR3 contains 14 residues. Naive CD8 cells lacked CD45RO and underwent positive selection for CCR7, leaving out terminally differentiated effector memory CD45RA+ cells. Study-wide results and caveats: As a rule, naive subsets had a larger estimated richness than memory subsets.

The receptor was isolated from a man aged 30 to 39 in good health. Material: naive CD8+ T cells sorted from blood. The J gene is TRBJ1-1, the V gene TRBV6-6; D is undetermined. The CDR3 DNA reads as TGTGCCAGCAGTGACGAACAGAAGAACACTGAAGCTTTCTTT. Translation gives CASSDEQKNTEAFF.